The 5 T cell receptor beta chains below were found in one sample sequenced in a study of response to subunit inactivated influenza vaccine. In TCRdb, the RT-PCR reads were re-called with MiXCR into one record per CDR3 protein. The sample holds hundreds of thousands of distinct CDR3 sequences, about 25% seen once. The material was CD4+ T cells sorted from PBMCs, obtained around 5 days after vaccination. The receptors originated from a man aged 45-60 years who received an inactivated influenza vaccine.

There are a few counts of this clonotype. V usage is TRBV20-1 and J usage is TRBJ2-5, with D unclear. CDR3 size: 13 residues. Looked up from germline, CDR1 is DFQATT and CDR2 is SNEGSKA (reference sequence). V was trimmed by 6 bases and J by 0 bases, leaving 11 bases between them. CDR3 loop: CSAWPANQETQYF. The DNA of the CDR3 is TGCAGTGCATGGCCAGCGAACCAAGAGACCCAGTACTTC.

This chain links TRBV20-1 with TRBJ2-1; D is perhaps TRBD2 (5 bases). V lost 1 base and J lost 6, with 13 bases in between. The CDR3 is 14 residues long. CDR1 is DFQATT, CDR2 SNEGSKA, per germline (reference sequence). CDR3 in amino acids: CSARVVGGLNEQFF. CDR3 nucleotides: TGCAGTGCTAGAGTGGTAGGAGGCCTCAATGAGCAGTTCTTC.

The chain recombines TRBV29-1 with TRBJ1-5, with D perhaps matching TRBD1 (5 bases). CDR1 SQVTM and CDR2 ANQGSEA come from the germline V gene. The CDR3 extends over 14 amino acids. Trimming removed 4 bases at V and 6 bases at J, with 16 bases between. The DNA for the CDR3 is TGCAGCGTTGGGATCGGGACGCCGGGTCAGCCCCAGCATTTT. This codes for CSVGIGTPGQPQHF.

The DNA of the CDR3 is TGCAGTGCTGGAAGGACAGCGCCCTACGAGCAGTACTTC. Amino acid sequence: CSAGRTAPYEQYF. The chain couples TRBV20-1 to TRBJ2-7; D may be TRBD1 (6 bases). Per germline, CDR1 DFQATT and CDR2 SNEGSKA (reference sequence). V was cut by 5 bases and J by 2 bases, with 13 bases left in between. This CDR3 has 13 residues.

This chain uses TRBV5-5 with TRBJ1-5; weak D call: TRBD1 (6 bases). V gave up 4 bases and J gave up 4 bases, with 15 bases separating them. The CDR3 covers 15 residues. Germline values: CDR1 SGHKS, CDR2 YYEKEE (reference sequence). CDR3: CASSPQGTQNQPQHF. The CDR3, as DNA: TGTGCCAGCAGCCCACAGGGAACTCAAAATCAGCCCCAGCATTTT.